The 5 T cell receptor beta chains given below trace back to one sample, sequenced in a study of T-cell reconstitution after alpha-beta-depleted transplantation in children. A TCRbeta library incorporating unique molecular identifiers was prepared. MiXCR was run by TCRdb on the PCR reads, yielding one entry per CDR3 protein. Of some 300,000 distinct CDR3 sequences in the sample, roughly a tenth were seen once. The starting material was PBMCs, obtained before TCRalphabeta/CD19-depleted stem cell transplant. Receptors were obtained from a boy in the first two years of life with acute myeloid leukemia, due to receive a stem cell transplant.

This clonotype was recorded many times. This chain connects TRBV29-1 to TRBJ1-2; no clear D gene. The CDR3 spans 11 residues. The germline CDR1 and CDR2 sequences are SQVTM and ANQGSEA. Trimming removed 0 bases from V and 8 bases from J, with 7 bases in between. The CDR3 reads CSVEEPGGYTF. CDR3 nucleotide sequence: TGCAGCGTTGAAGAGCCTGGGGGCTACACCTTC.

This clonotype was counted many times. The genes are TRBV5-1 and TRBJ2-2; D not resolved. This CDR3 has 12 amino acids. V shed 4 bases and J shed 6 bases, with 7 bases lying between them. CDR1 is SGHRS and CDR2 is YFSETQ in the germline V gene. The CDR3 spells CASSVESGELFF. The CDR3 DNA follows: TGCGCCAGCAGCGTGGAGTCCGGGGAGCTGTTTTTT.

V and J are TRBV11-2 and TRBJ1-2, with TRBD1 as a possible D gene (5 bases). Germline CDR1 is SGHAT and CDR2 is FQNNGV. The CDR3 loop spans 14 amino acids. Deletions cut 5 bases from V and 3 bases from J, with 13 bases between. This CDR3 reads CASSPIGGYYGYTF. CDR3 DNA: TGTGCCAGCAGCCCCATTGGGGGGTACTATGGCTACACCTTC.

This clonotype was detected many times. The chain carries TRBV9 and TRBJ1-2, with D possibly being TRBD1 (6 bases). There are 15 residues in the CDR3. In germline, CDR1 is SGDLS, CDR2 YYNGEE. Trimming shortened V by 4 bases and J by 0 bases, and 13 bases separated the two germline ends. DNA of the CDR3: TGTGCCAGCAGCCCAGGGGACACCGCTAACTATGGCTACACCTTC. It encodes CASSPGDTANYGYTF.

This clonotype occurred many times. The chain carries TRBV11-2 and TRBJ2-1; tentative D call: TRBD1 (5 bases). V was cut by 1 base and J by 9 bases, with 16 bases left in between. The CDR3 totals 15 residues. The germline CDR1 and CDR2 sequences are SGHAT and FQNNGV. Written as DNA, the CDR3 is TGTGCCAGCAGCTTAGTTAGTGGGGCTCCGGCTGAGCAGTTCTTC. It yields the protein CASSLVSGAPAEQFF.